This T cell receptor beta chain was sequenced for a study of Graves' ophthalmopathy and Graves' hyperthyroidism (dated by TCRdb to 2016 to 2018). About the full investigation: Hyperthyroidism was considered stable if no progression to ophthalmopathy occurred within 18 months of follow-up. The study used TCR beta repertoire signatures to distinguish Graves' ophthalmopathy from Graves' hyperthyroidism and to predict progression to ophthalmopathy. In total, 135 blood samples were TCR-sequenced: 43 ophthalmopathy, approximately 75 hyperthyroidism and some 17 hyperthyroidism-to-ophthalmopathy patients. To explore V-J signatures distinguishing ophthalmopathy from hyperthyroidism, a discovery set of 100 patients (about 43 ophthalmopathy, over 55 stable hyperthyroidism) was enrolled. An independent validation cohort was composed of about 20 hyperthyroidism patients and around 16 patients who later progressed from hyperthyroidism to ophthalmopathy. In six hyperthyroidism patients, the T-cell repertoire of thyroid tissue was compared with the T-cell repertoire of blood. Following sample collection, hyperthyroidism patients were given methimazole at a starting dose of 30 mg daily, and ophthalmopathy patients were given high-dose intravenous methylprednisolone.

Summary of the overall study and its limitations: No statistical method was used to predetermine the sample size, and group allocation was not hidden from the investigators. Ophthalmopathy was separated from stable hyperthyroidism by the 13-signature model with roughly 90% sensitivity and roughly 83% specificity in cross-validation and with 80%/75% in the test set. Most expanded thyroid clonotypes with frequency above 0.001 were also detected in blood, suggesting blood repertoires may reflect the thyroid immune response. In validation, the model predicted ophthalmopathy progression with about 71% sensitivity and roughly 78% specificity; more than ten predicted patients were CT-confirmed with GO in a median of approximately 6.2 months.

Concerning this clonotype: Its antigen is currently not known. No base qualities exist here, and no much larger clone lies one base off it.

Hyperthyroidism patients were newly diagnosed, with disease duration under 2 months, and aged 18 to 65 years. Patients with other autoimmune diseases, uncontrolled infections, pregnancy or lactation were excluded. Clinical symptoms, serum thyroxine, TRAb, thyroid ultrasound and orbital computed tomography formed the basis of the diagnosis. Total RNA was extracted with Trizol reagent and quality-checked on an Agilent 2100 Bioanalyzer. For repertoire sequencing, the TCR beta CDR3 regions were amplified from RNA transcripts. The first round of RT-PCR was done with HTBI primers and the Qiagen OneStep RT-PCR kit, and was followed by a second round of multiplex PCR, then size selection and purification. Libraries were sequenced on an Illumina HiSeq2000 using paired-end 100 bp reads. As for the original processing: Reads were processed with SOAPnuke, discarding reads with adapters, uncalled bases, mean Phred below 15, or no exact constant-primer or identifier match. COPE v1.2.5 was used to merge high-quality paired reads. Clonotypes were defined as unique nucleotide sequences and were aligned to IMGT TRB V, D and J references using MiTCR v1.1. Only V-J combinations with frequency above 0.0001 were analysed, covering around 99% of repertoires. For each V-J combination, a TCR clonal expansion and chaos score was defined as F50 clonal expansion divided by the chaos observed in the TCRdist matrix. Welch's t-statistics and random forest were used to reduce features to approximately 13 V-J combinations, which were fed into a naive Bayes classifier. Thyroid-blood repertoire similarity was quantified with the Morisita-Horn index. TCRdb trimmed the raw reads at Q25, called clones with MiXCR and kept productive beta chains. Every distinct CDR3 protein forms one entry, paired with its most common genes and DNA. TCRdb, not the authors, supplied the V and J calls. The sample data list about 600,000 distinct CDR3 sequences, and about 40% of these were observed just once. About 4.2% of the sample is taken by the ten largest.

This TCR came from an adult man with Graves' hyperthyroidism. The sequenced material came from peripheral blood or thyroid tissue (not recorded which).

In nucleotide form, the sequence is TGCAGTGCTAGAGACCTATCGGACAGGACGAACACTGAAGCTTTCTTT. This gives the protein CSARDLSDRTNTEAFF. The V gene is TRBV20-1 and the J gene is TRBJ1-1, with 7 central nucleotides matching TRBD1. After removal of 0 bases from V and 1 base from J, the junction retains 8 bases not matched to a gene. CDR1 and CDR2 were assigned from the germline V gene (reference sequence) as DFQATT and SNEGSKA. Reading from cysteine to phenylalanine, the CDR3 counts 16 amino acids. Only the CDR3 DNA is retained, 48 bases long and in frame from the first base.